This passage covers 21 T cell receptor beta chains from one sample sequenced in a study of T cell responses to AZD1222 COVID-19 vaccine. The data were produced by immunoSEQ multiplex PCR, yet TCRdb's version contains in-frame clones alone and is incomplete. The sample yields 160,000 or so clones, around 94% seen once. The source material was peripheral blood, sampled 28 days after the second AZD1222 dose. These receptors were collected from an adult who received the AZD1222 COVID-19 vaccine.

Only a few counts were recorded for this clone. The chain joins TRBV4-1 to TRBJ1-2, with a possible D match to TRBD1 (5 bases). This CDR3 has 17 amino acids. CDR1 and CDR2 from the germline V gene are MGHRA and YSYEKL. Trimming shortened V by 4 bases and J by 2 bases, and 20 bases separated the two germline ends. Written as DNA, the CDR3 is TGCGCCAGCAGCCCTTTGGATATGGGACTGACAAACTATGGCTACACCTTC. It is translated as CASSPLDMGLTNYGYTF.

The CDR3 here is CASSLVPSYEQYF. The CDR3 nucleotides are TGCGCCAGCAGCTTGGTTCCCTCGTACGAGCAGTACTTC. V gene TRBV5-1 combines with J gene TRBJ2-7; D remains ambiguous. The CDR3 is 13 residues long. CDR1 SGHRS and CDR2 YFSETQ come from the germline V gene. Trimming left V 0 bases short and J 4 bases short, with 8 bases between.

DNA of the CDR3: TGTGCCAGCAGTTTGGGGACAGGCTTCCTCGGGAACACTGAAGCTTTCTTT. As protein: CASSLGTGFLGNTEAFF. The rearrangement joins TRBV27 to TRBJ1-1; 8 nucleotides match TRBD1. J lost 1 base, V lost 3 bases, and 10 bases had no gene match. From germline, CDR1 is MNHEY and CDR2 SMNVEV (reference sequence). CDR3 length equals 17 residues.

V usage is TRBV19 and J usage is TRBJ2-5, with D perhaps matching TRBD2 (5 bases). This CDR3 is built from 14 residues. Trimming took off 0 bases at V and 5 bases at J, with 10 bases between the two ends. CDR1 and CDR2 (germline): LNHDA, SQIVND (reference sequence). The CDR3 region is CASSIDVLAETQYF. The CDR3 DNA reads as TGTGCCAGTAGTATAGATGTCCTAGCTGAGACCCAGTACTTC.

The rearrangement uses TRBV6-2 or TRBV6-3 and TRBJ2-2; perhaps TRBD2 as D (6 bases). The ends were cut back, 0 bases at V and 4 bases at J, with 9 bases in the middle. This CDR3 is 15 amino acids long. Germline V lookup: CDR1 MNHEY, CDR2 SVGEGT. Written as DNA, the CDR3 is TGTGCCAGCAGTTACTCTGGACTACCCACCGGGGAGCTGTTTTTT. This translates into CASSYSGLPTGELFF.

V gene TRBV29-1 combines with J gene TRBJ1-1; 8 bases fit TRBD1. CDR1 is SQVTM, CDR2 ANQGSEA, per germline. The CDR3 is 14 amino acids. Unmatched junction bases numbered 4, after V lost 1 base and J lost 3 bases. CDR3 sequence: CSVEGRRGHTEAFF. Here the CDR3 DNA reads TGCAGCGTTGAAGGGCGCAGGGGGCACACTGAAGCTTTCTTT.

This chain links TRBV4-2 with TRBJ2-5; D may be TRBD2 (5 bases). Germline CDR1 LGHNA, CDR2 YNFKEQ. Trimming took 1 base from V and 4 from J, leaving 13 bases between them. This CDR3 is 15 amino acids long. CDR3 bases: TGTGCCAGCAGCCAAGCTAGACGAGGAGGAGAGACCCAGTACTTC. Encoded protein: CASSQARRGGETQYF.

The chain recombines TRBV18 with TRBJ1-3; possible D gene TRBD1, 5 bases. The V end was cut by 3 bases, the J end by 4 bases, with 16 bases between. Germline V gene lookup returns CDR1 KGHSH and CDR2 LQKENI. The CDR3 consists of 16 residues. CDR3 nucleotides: TGTGCCAGCTCACCGCCTCAAAGAGGGGCCGGAAACACCATATATTTT. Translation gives CASSPPQRGAGNTIYF.

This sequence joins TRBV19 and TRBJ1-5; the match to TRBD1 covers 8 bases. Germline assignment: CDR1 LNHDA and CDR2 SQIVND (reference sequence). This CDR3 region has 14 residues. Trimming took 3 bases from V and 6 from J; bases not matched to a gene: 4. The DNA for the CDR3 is TGTGCCAGTAGTATCAGGGGGCAGGGTCAGCCCCAGCATTTT. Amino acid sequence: CASSIRGQGQPQHF.

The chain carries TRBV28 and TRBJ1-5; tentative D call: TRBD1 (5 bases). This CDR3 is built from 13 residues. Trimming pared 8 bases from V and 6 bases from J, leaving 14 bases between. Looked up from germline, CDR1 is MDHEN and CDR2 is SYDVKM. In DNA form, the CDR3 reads TGTGCCAGCGATTGGACACTTGGTCAGCCCCAGCATTTT. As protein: CASDWTLGQPQHF.

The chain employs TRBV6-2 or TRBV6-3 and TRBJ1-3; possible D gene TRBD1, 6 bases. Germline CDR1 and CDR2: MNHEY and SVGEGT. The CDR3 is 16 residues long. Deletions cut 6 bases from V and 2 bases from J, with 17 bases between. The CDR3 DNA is TGTGCCAGCAGCAGGACAGCCGCGTCAACTGGAAACACCATATATTTT. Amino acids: CASSRTAASTGNTIYF.

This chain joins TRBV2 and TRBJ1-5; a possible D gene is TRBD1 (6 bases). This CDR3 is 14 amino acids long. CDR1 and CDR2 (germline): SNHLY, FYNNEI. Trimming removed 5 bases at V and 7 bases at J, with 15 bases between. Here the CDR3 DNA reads TGTGCCAGCAGTTGGGAAGGGGGGAAACAGCCCCAGCATTTT. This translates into CASSWEGGKQPQHF.

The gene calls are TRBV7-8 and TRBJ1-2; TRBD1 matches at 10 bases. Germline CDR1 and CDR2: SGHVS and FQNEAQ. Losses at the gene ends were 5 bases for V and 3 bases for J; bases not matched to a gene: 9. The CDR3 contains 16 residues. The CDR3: CASSLGGQGRDYGYTF. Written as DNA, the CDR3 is TGTGCCAGCAGCCTAGGGGGACAGGGGAGGGACTATGGCTACACCTTC.

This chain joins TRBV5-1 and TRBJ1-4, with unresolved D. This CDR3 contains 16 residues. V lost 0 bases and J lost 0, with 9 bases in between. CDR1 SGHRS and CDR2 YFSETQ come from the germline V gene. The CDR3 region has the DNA TGCGCCAGCAGCTTGGATCGGTTCGCAACTAATGAAAAACTGTTTTTT. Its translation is CASSLDRFATNEKLFF.

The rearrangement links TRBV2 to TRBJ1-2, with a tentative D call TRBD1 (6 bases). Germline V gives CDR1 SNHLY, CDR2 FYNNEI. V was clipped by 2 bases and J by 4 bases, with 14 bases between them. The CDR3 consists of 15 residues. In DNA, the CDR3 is TGTGCCAGCAGTGAACGGGCAGGGGCTAGCTATGGCTACACCTTC. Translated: CASSERAGASYGYTF.

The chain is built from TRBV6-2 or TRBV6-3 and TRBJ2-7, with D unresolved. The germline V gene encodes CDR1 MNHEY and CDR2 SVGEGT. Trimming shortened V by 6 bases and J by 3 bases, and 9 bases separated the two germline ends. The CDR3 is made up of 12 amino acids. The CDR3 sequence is CASSPIFYEQYF. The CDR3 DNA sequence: TGTGCCAGCAGCCCCATTTTCTACGAGCAGTACTTC.

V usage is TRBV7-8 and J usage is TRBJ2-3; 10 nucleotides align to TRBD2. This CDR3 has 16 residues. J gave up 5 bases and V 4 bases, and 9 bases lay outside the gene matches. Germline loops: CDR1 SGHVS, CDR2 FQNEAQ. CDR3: CASSSTSGFQGDTQYF. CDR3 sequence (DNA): TGTGCCAGCAGCTCGACTAGCGGGTTCCAGGGAGATACGCAGTATTTT.

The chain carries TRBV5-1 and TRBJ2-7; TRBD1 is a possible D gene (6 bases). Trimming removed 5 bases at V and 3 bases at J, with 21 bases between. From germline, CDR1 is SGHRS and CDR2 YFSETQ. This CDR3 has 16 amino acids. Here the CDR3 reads CASSLVRGSMVYEQYF. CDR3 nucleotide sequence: TGCGCCAGCAGTTTAGTGAGGGGGTCAATGGTCTACGAGCAGTACTTC.

The CDR3 reads CASIQIRGTEAFF. As DNA, the CDR3 is TGTGCCAGCATCCAAATAAGGGGCACTGAAGCTTTCTTT. V usage is TRBV11-2 and J usage is TRBJ1-1, with D possibly matching TRBD1 (5 bases). This CDR3 contains 13 residues. V was shortened by 7 bases and J by 4 bases, with 13 bases between the two germline ends. Germline assignment: CDR1 SGHAT and CDR2 FQNNGV.

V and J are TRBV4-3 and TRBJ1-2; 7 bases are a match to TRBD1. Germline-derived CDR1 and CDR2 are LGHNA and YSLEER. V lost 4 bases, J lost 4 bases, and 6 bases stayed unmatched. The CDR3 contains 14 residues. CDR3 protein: CASSRTGGGYGYTF. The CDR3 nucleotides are TGCGCCAGCAGCCGGACAGGAGGGGGCTATGGCTACACCTTC.

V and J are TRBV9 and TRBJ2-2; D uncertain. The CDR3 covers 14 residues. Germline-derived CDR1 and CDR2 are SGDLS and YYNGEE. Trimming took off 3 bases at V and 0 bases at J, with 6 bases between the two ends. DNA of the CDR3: TGTGCCAGCAGCGGGGTTGCGAACACCGGGGAGCTGTTTTTT. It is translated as CASSGVANTGELFF.